This T cell receptor beta chain was captured in a study of PD-L1 blockade in urothelial cancer (TCRdb year 2017). Describing the broader study: Therapy was started in 2014 for all patients, and atezolizumab 1,200 mg was administered intravenously every 3 weeks. Blood samples gave a median of around 130,000 T cells and under 85,000 unique TCRs, with a median clonality of approximately 0.08. In the same patients, pretreatment tumors underwent whole exome sequencing and RNA sequencing in addition to TCR sequencing. About nine tenths of the roughly 30 patients were males with bladder-origin urothelial cancer, and about two thirds of the roughly 30 reported a prior smoking history. Durable clinical benefit meant progression-free survival longer than 6 months, and TCR features were also tested against progression-free and overall survival. Patients had an ECOG performance status of 0 or 1 and had received between 0 and 3 prior chemotherapy regimens. TCR sequencing covered pretreatment tumor samples and matched, serially collected peripheral blood taken before and after atezolizumab treatment. Blood samples were analyzed at 3 weeks after treatment start (second dose) and at 6 weeks after treatment start. The study was an exploratory multi-omic analysis of somatic, immune and clinical correlates of response to PD-L1 blockade with atezolizumab in urothelial cancer. Twenty-nine patients had pretreatment blood TCR-seq, some 25 had at least one posttreatment blood collection, and some 25 had tumor TCR-seq. Nine patients reached durable clinical benefit, while some 20 patients did not.

About this clone: It lacks a known antigen. No quality values exist for individual bases; no much larger clone is one base distant.

V is pared back by 7 bases and J by 7 bases, with 12 bases lying between the germline termini. The CDR3 sequence holds 12 residues, the cysteine and phenylalanine included. Just CDR3 DNA is preserved here, 36 bases in frame from base 1. CDR1 is given as SGDLS and CDR2 as YYNGEE, both from the germline V gene. Results and caveats for the whole study, not just this receptor: Because of the small sample size (n of about 29) and the many exploratory analyses performed, the results are intended to be regarded as hypothesis-generating. A pretreatment peripheral blood TCR clonality below the median was linked to improved progression-free and overall survival. Patients with durable benefit showed greater expansion of tumor-associated TCR clones in peripheral blood 3 weeks after starting treatment (n ≈ 21, p = 0.022).

Reading the label with the study, this specimen's time point is: peripheral blood 6 weeks after treatment start. The cohort comprised fewer than 35 patients with locally advanced or metastatic urothelial carcinoma treated at Memorial Sloan Kettering on a trial protocol. Peripheral blood mononuclear cells were collected from each patient pretreatment and during treatment, giving between 1 and 8 total time points per patient. The Qiagen DNeasy Blood extraction kit was used to purify genomic DNA from total PBMCs and tumor samples. PBMCs were collected pretreatment and during treatment, and were isolated and stored as previously described. Each PCR received spiked-in synthetic TCR analog templates so that absolute template abundance could be estimated from read counts. The immunoSEQ assay was used to amplify TCRbeta CDR3 regions from genomic DNA with bias-controlled V and J gene primers. Sequencing of rearranged TCRbeta segments was performed at approximately 20X coverage. As for the authors' bioinformatics: Sequencing errors were corrected by clustering and CDR3s were annotated against IMGT to assign V, D and J genes. Downstream analyses used only productive TCRbeta rearrangements and left out out-of-frame or stop-codon sequences. Clonality was computed as one minus Shannon entropy normalized by the log of the number of unique productive sequences. Clones differing between time points or between blood and tumor were identified using Fisher's exact test with Benjamini-Hochberg correction, with an adjusted p below 0.01 applied as the threshold. TCRdb stores this immuneACCESS table with in-frame sequences only. Part of the clones is absent; in the studies checked, under half of the shortfall reflects unresolved V genes, and no reason is known for the rest. The V and J calls and clone size were taken over from that table, and D and trimming were inferred from the DNA. The sample table contains 72,000 or so clones; only one count was recorded for 88% of them. Over 9% of the sample lies in the top ten.

This specimen consisted of PBMCs, obtained around atezolizumab (anti-PD-L1) treatment. This clonotype originated in a man aged 55 to 70 with urothelial cancer. The rearrangement joined TRBV9 to TRBJ2-1; TRBD2 could be the D gene, as 5 bases match. The DNA is TGTGCCAGCGCCCCCCGGGAAAATGAGCAGTTCTTC. Translated, it gives CASAPRENEQFF.